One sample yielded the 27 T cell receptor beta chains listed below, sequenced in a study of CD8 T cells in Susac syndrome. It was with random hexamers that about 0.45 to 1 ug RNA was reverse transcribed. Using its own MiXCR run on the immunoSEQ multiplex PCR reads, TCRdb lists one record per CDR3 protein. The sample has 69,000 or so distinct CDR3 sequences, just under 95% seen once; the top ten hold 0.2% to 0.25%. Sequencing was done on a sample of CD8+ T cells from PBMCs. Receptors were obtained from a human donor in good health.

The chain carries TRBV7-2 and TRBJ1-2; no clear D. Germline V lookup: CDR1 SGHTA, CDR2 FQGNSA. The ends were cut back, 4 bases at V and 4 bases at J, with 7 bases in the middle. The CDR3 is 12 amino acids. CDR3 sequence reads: CASSSVGYGYTF. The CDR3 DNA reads TGTGCCAGCAGCTCTGTAGGCTATGGCTACACCTTC.

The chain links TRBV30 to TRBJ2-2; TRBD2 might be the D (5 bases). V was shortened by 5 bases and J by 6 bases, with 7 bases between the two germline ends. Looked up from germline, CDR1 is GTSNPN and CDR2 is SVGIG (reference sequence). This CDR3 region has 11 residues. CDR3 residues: CAWGEPGELFF. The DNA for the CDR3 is TGTGCCTGGGGGGAGCCCGGGGAGCTGTTTTTT.

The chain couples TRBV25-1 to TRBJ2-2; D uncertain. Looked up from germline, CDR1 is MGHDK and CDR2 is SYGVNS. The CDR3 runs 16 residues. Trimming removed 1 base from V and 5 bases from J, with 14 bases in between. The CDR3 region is CASSEFGERRTGELFF. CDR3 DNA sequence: TGTGCCAGCAGTGAATTTGGCGAACGACGAACCGGGGAGCTGTTTTTT.

For the CDR3, the DNA is TGTGCCAGCAGTGAATCTCGGTGGACAGTGCTGTGGGACTATGGCTACACCTTC. It specifies CASSESRWTVLWDYGYTF. The chain recombines TRBV2 with TRBJ1-2, with D tentatively TRBD1 (6 bases). Trimming shortened V by 2 bases and J by 3 bases, and 22 bases separated the two germline ends. CDR1 and CDR2 from the germline V gene are SNHLY and FYNNEI. This CDR3 is built from 18 residues.

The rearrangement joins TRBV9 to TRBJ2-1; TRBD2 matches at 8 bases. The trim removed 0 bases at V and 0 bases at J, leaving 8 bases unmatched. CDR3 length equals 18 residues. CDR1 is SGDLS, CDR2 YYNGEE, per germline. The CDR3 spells CASSVEQAGALSYNEQFF. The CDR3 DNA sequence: TGTGCCAGCAGCGTAGAGCAAGCGGGGGCCCTCTCCTACAATGAGCAGTTCTTC. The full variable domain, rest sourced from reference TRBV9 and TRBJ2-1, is DSGVTQTPKHLITATGQRVTLRCSPRSGDLSVYWYQQSLDQGLQFLIQYYNGEERAKGNILERFSAQQFPDLHSELNLSSLELGDSALYFCASSVEQAGALSYNEQFFGPGTRLTVL.

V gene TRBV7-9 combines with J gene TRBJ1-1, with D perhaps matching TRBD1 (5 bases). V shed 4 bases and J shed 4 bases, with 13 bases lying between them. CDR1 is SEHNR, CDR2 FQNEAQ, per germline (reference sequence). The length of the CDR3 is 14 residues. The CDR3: CASSSGGGSTEAFF. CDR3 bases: TGTGCCAGCAGCTCTGGGGGGGGGAGCACTGAAGCTTTCTTT.

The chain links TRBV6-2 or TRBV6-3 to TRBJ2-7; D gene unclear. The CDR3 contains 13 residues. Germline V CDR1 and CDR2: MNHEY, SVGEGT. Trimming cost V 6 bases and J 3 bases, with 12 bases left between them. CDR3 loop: CASSLARIYEQYF. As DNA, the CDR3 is TGTGCCAGCAGCCTCGCAAGGATCTACGAGCAGTACTTC.

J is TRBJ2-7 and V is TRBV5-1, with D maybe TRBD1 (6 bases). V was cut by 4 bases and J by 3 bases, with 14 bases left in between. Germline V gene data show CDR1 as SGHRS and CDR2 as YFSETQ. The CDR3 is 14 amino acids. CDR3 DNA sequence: TGCGCCAGCAGCCCCACAGGGACGCACTACGAGCAGTACGTC. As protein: CASSPTGTHYEQYV.

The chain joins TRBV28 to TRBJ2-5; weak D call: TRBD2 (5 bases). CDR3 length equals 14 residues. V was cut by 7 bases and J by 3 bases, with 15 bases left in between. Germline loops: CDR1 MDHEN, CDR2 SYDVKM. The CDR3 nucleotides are TGTGCCAGCAACGACATTGAGGGCGAAGAGACCCAGTACTTC. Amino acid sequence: CASNDIEGEETQYF.

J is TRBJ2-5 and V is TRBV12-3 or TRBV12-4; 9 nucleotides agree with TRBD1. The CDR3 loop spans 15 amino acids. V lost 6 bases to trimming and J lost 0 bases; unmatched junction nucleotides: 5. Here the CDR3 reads CASSPGQGHQETQYF. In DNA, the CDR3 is TGTGCCAGCAGCCCGGGACAGGGCCACCAAGAGACCCAGTACTTC.

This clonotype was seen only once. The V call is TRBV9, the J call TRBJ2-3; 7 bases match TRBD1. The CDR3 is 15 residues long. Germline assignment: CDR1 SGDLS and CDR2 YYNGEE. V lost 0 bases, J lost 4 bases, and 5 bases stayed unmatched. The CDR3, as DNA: TGTGCCAGCAGCGTAGGACAGGGTTCATCAGATACGCAGTATTTT. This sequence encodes CASSVGQGSSDTQYF.

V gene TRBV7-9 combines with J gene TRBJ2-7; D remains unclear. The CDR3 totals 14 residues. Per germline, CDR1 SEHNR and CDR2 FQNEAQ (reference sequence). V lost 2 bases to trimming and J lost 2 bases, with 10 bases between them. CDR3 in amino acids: CASSLPGETYEQYF. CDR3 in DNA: TGTGCCAGCAGCTTACCAGGTGAAACCTACGAGCAGTACTTC.

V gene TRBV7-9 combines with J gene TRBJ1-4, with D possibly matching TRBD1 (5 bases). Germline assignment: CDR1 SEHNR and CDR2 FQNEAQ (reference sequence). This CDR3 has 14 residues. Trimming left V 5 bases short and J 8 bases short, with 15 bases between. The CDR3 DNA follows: TGTGCCAGCAGCCATACCGGGGGATCCGAAAAACTGTTTTTT. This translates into CASSHTGGSEKLFF.

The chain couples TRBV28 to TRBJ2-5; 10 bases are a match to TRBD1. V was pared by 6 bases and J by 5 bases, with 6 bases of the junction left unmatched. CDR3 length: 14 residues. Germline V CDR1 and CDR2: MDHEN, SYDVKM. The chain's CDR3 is CASSPTGGMETQYF. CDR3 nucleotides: TGTGCCAGCAGCCCGACAGGGGGCATGGAGACCCAGTACTTC.

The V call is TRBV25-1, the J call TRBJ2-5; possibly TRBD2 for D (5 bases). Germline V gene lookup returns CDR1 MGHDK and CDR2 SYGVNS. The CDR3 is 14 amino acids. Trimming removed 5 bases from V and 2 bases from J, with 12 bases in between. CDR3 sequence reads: CASSPSFWQETQYF. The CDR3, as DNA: TGTGCCAGCAGTCCTAGCTTTTGGCAAGAGACCCAGTACTTC. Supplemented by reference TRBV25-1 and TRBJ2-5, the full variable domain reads EADIYQTPRYLVIGTGKKITLECSQTMGHDKMYWYQQDPGMELHLIHYSYGVNSTEKGDLSSESTVSRIRTEHFPLTLESARPSHTSQYLCASSPSFWQETQYFGPGTRLLVL.

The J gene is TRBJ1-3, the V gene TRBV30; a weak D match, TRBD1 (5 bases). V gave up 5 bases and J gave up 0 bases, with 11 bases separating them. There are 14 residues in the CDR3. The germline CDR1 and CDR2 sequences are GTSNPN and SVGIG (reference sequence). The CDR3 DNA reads TGTGCCTGGCAGGGACTTGCCTCTGGAAACACCATATATTTT. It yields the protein CAWQGLASGNTIYF.

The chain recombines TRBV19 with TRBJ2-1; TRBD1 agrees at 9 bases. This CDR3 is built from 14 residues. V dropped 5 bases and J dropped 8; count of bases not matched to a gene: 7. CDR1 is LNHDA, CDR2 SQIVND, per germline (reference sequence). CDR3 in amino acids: CASSPGTGFYEQFF. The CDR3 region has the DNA TGTGCCAGTAGTCCCGGGACAGGGTTTTATGAGCAGTTCTTC.

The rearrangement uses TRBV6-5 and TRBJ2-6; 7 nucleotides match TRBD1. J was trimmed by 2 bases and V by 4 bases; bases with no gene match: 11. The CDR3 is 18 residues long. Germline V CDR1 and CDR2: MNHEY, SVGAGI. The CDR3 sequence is CASSSTLQGNAGANVLTF. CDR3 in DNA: TGTGCCAGCAGTTCCACCCTACAGGGGAACGCTGGGGCCAACGTCCTGACTTTC.

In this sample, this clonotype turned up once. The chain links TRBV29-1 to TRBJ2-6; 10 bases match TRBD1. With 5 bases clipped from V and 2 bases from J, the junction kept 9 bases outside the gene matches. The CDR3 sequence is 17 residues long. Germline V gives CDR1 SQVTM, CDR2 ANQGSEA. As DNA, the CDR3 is TGCAGCGTTACTACGGGGACAGGGGCGACTGGGGCCAACGTCCTGACTTTC. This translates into CSVTTGTGATGANVLTF.

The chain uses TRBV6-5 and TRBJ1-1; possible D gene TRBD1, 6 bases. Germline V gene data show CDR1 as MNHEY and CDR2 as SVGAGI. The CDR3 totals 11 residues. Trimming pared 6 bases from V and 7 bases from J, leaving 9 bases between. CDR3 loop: CASRGDNEAFF. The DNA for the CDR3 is TGTGCCAGCAGGGGGGACAATGAAGCTTTCTTT.

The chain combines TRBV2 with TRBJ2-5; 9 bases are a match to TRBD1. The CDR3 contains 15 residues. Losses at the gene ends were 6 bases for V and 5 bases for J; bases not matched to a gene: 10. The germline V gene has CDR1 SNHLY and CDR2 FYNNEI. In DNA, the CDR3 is TGTGCCAGCAGGGTAGGGACAGGGAAGGGGGAGACCCAGTACTTC. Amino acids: CASRVGTGKGETQYF.

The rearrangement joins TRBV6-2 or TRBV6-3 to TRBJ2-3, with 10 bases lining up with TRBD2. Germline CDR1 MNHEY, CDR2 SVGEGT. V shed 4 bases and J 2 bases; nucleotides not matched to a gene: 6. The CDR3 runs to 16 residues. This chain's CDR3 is CASSSRAGGTTDTQYF. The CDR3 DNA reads TGTGCCAGCAGTTCACGAGCGGGGGGGACCACAGATACGCAGTATTTT.

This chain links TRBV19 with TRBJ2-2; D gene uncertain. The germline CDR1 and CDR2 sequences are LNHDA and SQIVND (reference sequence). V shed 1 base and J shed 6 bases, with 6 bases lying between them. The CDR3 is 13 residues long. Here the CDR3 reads CASSIVYAGELFF. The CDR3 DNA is TGTGCCAGTAGTATAGTCTACGCCGGGGAGCTGTTTTTT.

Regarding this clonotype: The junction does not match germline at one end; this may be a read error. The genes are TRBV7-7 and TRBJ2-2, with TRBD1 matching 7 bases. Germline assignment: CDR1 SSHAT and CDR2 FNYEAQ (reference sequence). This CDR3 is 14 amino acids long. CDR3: CASSSRQGGGELFF. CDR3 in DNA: TGTGCTAGCAGCTCGAGACAGGGTGGCGGGGAGCTGTTTTTT. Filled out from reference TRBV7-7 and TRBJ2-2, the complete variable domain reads GAGVSQSPRYKVTKRGQDVTLRCDPISSHATLYWYQQALGQGPEFLTYFNYEAQPDKSGLPSDRFSAERPEGSISTLTIQRTEQRDSAMYRCASSSRQGGGELFFGEGSRLTVL.

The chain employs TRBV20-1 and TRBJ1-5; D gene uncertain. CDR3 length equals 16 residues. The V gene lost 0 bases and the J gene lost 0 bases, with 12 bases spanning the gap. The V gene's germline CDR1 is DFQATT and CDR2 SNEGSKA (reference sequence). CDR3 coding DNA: TGCAGTGCTAGAGATCTGGGAGGATATAGCAATCAGCCCCAGCATTTT. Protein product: CSARDLGGYSNQPQHF.

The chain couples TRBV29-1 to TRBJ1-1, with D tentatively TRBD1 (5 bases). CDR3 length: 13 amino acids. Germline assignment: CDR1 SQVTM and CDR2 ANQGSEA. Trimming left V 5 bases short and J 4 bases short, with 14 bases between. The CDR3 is CSVQPGGGTEAFF. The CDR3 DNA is TGCAGCGTTCAACCAGGTGGGGGCACTGAAGCTTTCTTT.

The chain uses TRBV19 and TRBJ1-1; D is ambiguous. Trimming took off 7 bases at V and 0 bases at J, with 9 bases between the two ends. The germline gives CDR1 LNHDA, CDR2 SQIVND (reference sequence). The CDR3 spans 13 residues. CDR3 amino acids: CASTLLLNTEAFF. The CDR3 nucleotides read TGTGCCAGTACCTTACTACTGAACACTGAAGCTTTCTTT.